This TCR beta chain was obtained from a study of shared clonotypes between healthy human individuals. Sequencing was at deep level. Using immunoSEQ multiplex PCR, the repertoire was profiled, and TCRdb retains in-frame clones only, with some absent. The sample comprises under 1,100,000 clones, about three quarters of which are singletons, and approximately 1.3% rests with the top ten. The CDR3 totals 15 residues. Looked up from germline, CDR1 is MNHEY and CDR2 is SVGAGI. Trimming took off 6 bases at V and 2 bases at J, with 16 bases between the two ends. This clonotype was sampled from a man between 18 and 29 years old in good health. The rearrangement links TRBV6-5 to TRBJ2-5; D may correspond to TRBD1 or TRBD2 (5 bases each). Specimen: memory CD4+ T cells sorted from blood. The subset denotes: CD45RA-negative fraction. The CDR3 loop is CASRLTGTPQETQYF. In DNA, the CDR3 is TGTGCCAGCAGATTGACCGGGACCCCTCAAGAGACCCAGTACTTC.